This TCR beta chain was captured in a study of blood T cell repertoires in COVID-19. How the authors handled the data: Reference gene primer amplification in the assay estimated nucleated cell counts. The protocol was immunoSEQ multiplex PCR, while the TCRdb copy is restricted to in-frame clones and leaves out a portion. V and J calls and clone size come straight from that table; D and trimming were deduced from the DNA. The sample holds some 380,000 clones, nearly 90% seen once. Trimming cost V 0 bases and J 2 bases; bases outside gene matches: 11. Per the germline V gene, CDR1 is SGDLS and CDR2 is YYNGEE. There are 19 residues in the CDR3.

Sequenced material: peripheral blood. The TCR sequence derives from a man aged 18 to 29 with active or convalescent COVID-19. The rearrangement uses TRBV9 and TRBJ2-3, with TRBD2 matching 11 bases. Here the CDR3 DNA reads TGTGCCAGCAGCGTAGCTAGCGGGGGGTTCCTACAGAACACAGATACGCAGTATTTT. Translation gives CASSVASGGFLQNTDTQYF.